What follows is one T cell receptor (beta chain) and its context. The entry originates in a study of circulating CD8 cells and anti-PD-1 response in melanoma. For the study at large: Of roughly 13 patients, seven got anti-PD-1 first and six had prior therapy.

Using 15 ng of total RNA, TCR libraries were made with the QIAseq Immune Repertoire TCR panel. Via MiXCR, TCRdb re-called the reads, giving one row per CDR3 protein. The sample records about 250 distinct CDR3 sequences, roughly 8.8% being singletons. Between the trimmed V and J ends, which lost 1 base and 0 bases, there was a span of 10 bases. CDR1 is MNHEY, CDR2 SMNVEV, per germline (reference sequence). The CDR3 runs to 16 residues. Sorting of live CD3+CD8+TCRalphabeta+ cells by PD-1 and/or TIGIT gave four subsets. The chain employs TRBV27 and TRBJ1-5; D not certain. The receptor was isolated from a human donor with melanoma. This specimen was CD8+ T cells from PBMCs, taken at baseline or after one month of anti-PD-1 therapy (not recorded which). This chain's CDR3 is CASSLLAANSNQPQHF. In DNA, the CDR3 is TGTGCCAGCAGTTTATTGGCGGCTAATAGCAATCAGCCCCAGCATTTT.